This T cell receptor (beta chain) originates from a study of breast tumors, draining lymph nodes, adjacent tissues. General observations from the study: Tumor T cell lymph node origin was a supported hypothesis, not proven. Compared with basal-like, luminal-like tumors shared significantly more repertoire with nontumor tissue. Tumor repertoires ranked between lymph nodes and nontumor tissue in diversity, with V and J gene preferences.

Comment on this clonotype: Its matching antigen is unknown.

The V gene lost 3 bases and the J gene lost 8 bases, with 32 bases spanning the gap. Per the germline V gene, CDR1 is SGHVS and CDR2 is FNYEAQ. The CDR3 has 21 amino acids. Samples came from axillary lymph nodes draining the breast cancer. TCRdb reanalysed the multiplex PCR reads using MiXCR and keeps one entry per CDR3 protein. The table includes over 150,000 distinct CDR3 sequences, approximately 33% detected once. The TCR comes from a female donor with breast cancer. Some clones in this sample may be carry-over from other donors' samples. The chain is built from TRBV7-6 and TRBJ1-6; weak D call: TRBD1 (5 bases). The sample consisted of axillary lymph node tissue. CDR3 in amino acids: CASSFYICSATAGHRDSPLHF. The CDR3 DNA reads as TGTGCCAGCAGCTTCTACATTTGCAGTGCTACGGCAGGACACCGCGATTCACCCCTCCACTTT.